This T cell receptor beta chain was identified in a study of T-cell memory formation after mild COVID-19. TCRdb re-called the 5' RACE reads through MiXCR, storing one row per CDR3 protein. There are a few hundred thousand distinct CDR3 sequences in the sample; approximately 19% occur only once, and 21% lies in the top ten. The CDR3 consists of 12 residues. V lost 3 bases and J lost 7, with 9 bases in between. The chain employs TRBV12-3 or TRBV12-4 and TRBJ1-2; tentatively, D is TRBD1 (6 bases). The sequence derives from a young man who had mild COVID-19 (a few samples of this study predate the infection). Cell type and time point are not known. Specimen: PBMCs or a T cell subset sorted from them (not recorded which). CDR3 protein: CASSFAGAGYTF. In DNA form, the CDR3 reads TGTGCCAGCAGTTTTGCAGGGGCTGGCTACACCTTC.